This T cell receptor (beta chain) was observed in a study of T cells in Graves' hyperthyroidism and ophthalmopathy. Whole-study results and caveats: Blood also carried most thyroid clonotypes expanded above 0.001. A model of 13 V-J pairs discriminated ophthalmopathy from stable hyperthyroidism.

The table lists this clonotype with a few counts. Its matching antigen is unknown. Amplified regions were TCR beta CDR3 sequences from RNA transcripts. The HTBI set primed first-round TCR CDR3 RT-PCR. TCRdb re-called the multiplex PCR reads through MiXCR, storing one row per CDR3 protein. The repertoire holds over 500,000 distinct CDR3 sequences, with 14% as singletons. V lost 7 bases to trimming and J lost 1 base; unmatched junction nucleotides: 4. The CDR3 has 14 amino acids. The TCR was taken from a woman aged 40 to 55 with Graves' hyperthyroidism. The sequencing sample was made of blood. The gene calls are TRBV12-3 or TRBV12-4 and TRBJ1-1; TRBD1 matches 9 bases. The CDR3 DNA is TGTGCCAGCAAGGGACAGGGCTCGAACACTGAAGCTTTCTTT. This gives the protein CASKGQGSNTEAFF.